This entry lists 23 T cell receptor beta chains sequenced from one sample in a study of a mutant IDH1 vaccine in newly diagnosed glioma. The method was immunoSEQ multiplex PCR; TCRdb's version includes in-frame clones alone and lacks a portion of them. The data show 39,000 or so clones, 75% to 80% seen once. The time point here: week 5, during vaccination. Each vaccine dose was 300 ug of mutant IDH1 20-mer peptide, with topical imiquimod. The antigens of these receptors remain unknown. Sequenced material: PBMCs, taken from a glioma patient whose treatment included an IDH1 peptide vaccine. All receptors derive from a man aged 35 to 55 with glioma.

The J gene is TRBJ2-1, the V gene TRBV7-9, with a weak D call TRBD1 (6 bases). The CDR3 covers 16 residues. With 0 bases removed from V and 7 bases from J, the gap between germline ends came to 16 bases. Germline-derived CDR1 and CDR2 are SEHNR and FQNEAQ (reference sequence). In DNA form, the CDR3 reads TGTGCCAGCAGCTTAGCGCTTCAGGGGTGGCTTAATGAGCAGTTCTTC. Protein: CASSLALQGWLNEQFF.

This CDR3 reads CASSVAWGGAGNTIYF. The CDR3 region has the DNA TGTGCCAGCAGCGTAGCTTGGGGAGGGGCAGGAAACACCATATATTTT. V is TRBV9 and J is TRBJ1-3; TRBD1 might be the D (5 bases). The CDR3 length is 16 residues. V was trimmed by 0 bases and J by 4 bases, leaving 14 bases between them. Germline loops: CDR1 SGDLS, CDR2 YYNGEE.

This rearrangement joins TRBV7-9 to TRBJ1-2; TRBD1 matches at 7 bases. Losses at the gene ends were 0 bases for V and 6 bases for J; bases not matched to a gene: 7. There are 15 residues in the CDR3. From germline, CDR1 is SEHNR and CDR2 FQNEAQ (reference sequence). CDR3 sequence (DNA): TGTGCCAGCAGCTTAGCTTCAGGGGGAGTCCATGGCTACACCTTC. It specifies CASSLASGGVHGYTF.

CDR3 sequence: CASSLEWGKGPPLHF. The CDR3 DNA sequence: TGCGCCAGCAGCTTGGAGTGGGGTAAGGGGCCACCCCTCCACTTT. V gene TRBV5-1 combines with J gene TRBJ1-6, with D maybe TRBD1 (5 bases). Trimming took 0 bases from V and 11 from J, leaving 15 bases between them. Germline lookup yields CDR1 SGHRS and CDR2 YFSETQ. CDR3 length: 15 residues.

The CDR3 reads CASSRQRNQPQHF. CDR3 DNA sequence: TGTGCCAGCAGTCGACAGAGAAATCAGCCCCAGCATTTT. The chain is built from TRBV11-2 and TRBJ1-5; a possible D gene is TRBD1 (5 bases). Trimming cost V 6 bases and J 4 bases, with 10 bases left between them. Germline V gene lookup returns CDR1 SGHAT and CDR2 FQNNGV. The CDR3 is made up of 13 amino acids.

The chain combines TRBV11-2 with TRBJ1-6; 7 bases are shared with TRBD1. V lost 5 bases, J lost 9 bases, and 4 bases stayed unmatched. The CDR3 extends over 13 amino acids. Per germline, CDR1 SGHAT and CDR2 FQNNGV. CDR3 sequence (DNA): TGTGCCAGCAGCATACAGGGGAGTTCACCCCTCCACTTT. Protein: CASSIQGSSPLHF.

The chain employs TRBV6-1 and TRBJ1-2, with no clear D. Germline V gene sequence: CDR1 MNHNS, CDR2 SASEGT. V lost 4 bases and J lost 0, with 6 bases in between. This CDR3 is built from 13 residues. The CDR3 spells CASSVQSNYGYTF. The CDR3 DNA reads TGTGCCAGCAGTGTACAGTCTAACTATGGCTACACCTTC.

The gene calls are TRBV5-8 and TRBJ1-2, with D possibly matching TRBD1 (6 bases). Germline loops: CDR1 SGHTS, CDR2 YDEGEE. There are 14 residues in the CDR3. Deletions cut 4 bases from V and 2 bases from J, with 12 bases between. The CDR3 protein is CASSTGQTNYGYTF. The CDR3, as DNA: TGTGCCAGCAGCACCGGACAGACCAACTATGGCTACACCTTC.

This clone appeared a few times. The CDR3 reads CASSRDTSSGGKETQYF. The CDR3 DNA reads TGCGCCAGCAGCCGGGATACCTCTAGCGGGGGAAAAGAGACCCAGTACTTC. This rearrangement joins TRBV4-1 to TRBJ2-5; 10 bases match TRBD2. CDR3 size: 17 residues. Trimming cost V 4 bases and J 3 bases; bases outside gene matches: 11. CDR1 is MGHRA and CDR2 is YSYEKL in the germline V gene.

The gene calls are TRBV6-1 and TRBJ1-1, with TRBD1 matching over 8 bases. The CDR3 is made up of 16 amino acids. The germline CDR1 and CDR2 sequences are MNHNS and SASEGT. Germline trimming cut 3 bases from V and 5 bases from J; bases unmatched to any gene: 11. The CDR3 region has the DNA TGTGCCAGCAGTGAGGAAACAACAGGGGGTAAGACTGAAGCTTTCTTT. This sequence encodes CASSEETTGGKTEAFF.

The chain carries TRBV2 and TRBJ1-4, with unresolved D. V was clipped by 4 bases and J by 0 bases, with 3 bases between them. Germline V gene lookup returns CDR1 SNHLY and CDR2 FYNNEI. The CDR3 is 13 residues long. The CDR3 reads CASSGSTNEKLFF. In DNA form, the CDR3 reads TGTGCCAGCAGTGGGTCAACTAATGAAAAACTGTTTTTT.

The chain's CDR3 is CASSHGQGELGGYTF. CDR3 sequence (DNA): TGCGCCAGCAGCCATGGACAGGGGGAATTGGGAGGCTACACCTTC. The chain recombines TRBV5-1 with TRBJ1-2; TRBD1 aligns across 10 bases. Germline trimming cut 4 bases from V and 8 bases from J; bases unmatched to any gene: 11. The CDR3 runs to 15 residues. CDR1 is SGHRS, CDR2 YFSETQ, per germline.

The rearrangement uses TRBV7-2 and TRBJ2-6, with a tentative D call TRBD2 (5 bases). This CDR3 has 16 amino acids. V was trimmed by 2 bases and J by 3 bases, leaving 11 bases between them. CDR1 and CDR2 (germline): SGHTA, FQGNSA. As DNA, the CDR3 is TGTGCCAGCAGCTTATTCGAGGGTTATGGGGCCAACGTCCTGACTTTC. Its protein product is CASSLFEGYGANVLTF.

This chain uses TRBV2 with TRBJ1-1; the D gene is possibly TRBD1 (6 bases). Trimming took off 7 bases at V and 5 bases at J, with 20 bases between the two ends. The length of the CDR3 is 15 residues. CDR1 and CDR2 from the germline V gene are SNHLY and FYNNEI. The CDR3 is CASNDFDRRWTEAFF. DNA of the CDR3: TGTGCCAGCAATGACTTCGACAGGAGATGGACTGAAGCTTTCTTT.

The rearrangement links TRBV30 to TRBJ1-2; D not certain. The CDR3 totals 14 residues. The V end was cut by 3 bases, the J end by 2 bases, with 13 bases between. Per germline, CDR1 GTSNPN and CDR2 SVGIG (reference sequence). CDR3 loop: CAWRLWGGNYGYTF. For the CDR3, the DNA is TGTGCCTGGAGGCTGTGGGGAGGCAACTATGGCTACACCTTC.

This clone was seen a few times. V and J are TRBV6-1 and TRBJ1-5, with 9 bases identical to TRBD1. The CDR3 totals 15 residues. Losses at the gene ends were 8 bases for V and 7 bases for J; bases not matched to a gene: 12. Germline loops: CDR1 MNHNS, CDR2 SASEGT. CDR3 residues: CASVPNRGPNQPQHF. The CDR3, as DNA: TGTGCCAGCGTTCCCAACAGGGGGCCCAACCAGCCCCAGCATTTT.

V and J are TRBV5-8 and TRBJ1-5, with D possibly being TRBD1 (5 bases). The CDR3 is 20 amino acids. Germline CDR1 is SGHTS and CDR2 is YDEGEE. The germline V and J ends were trimmed by 5 bases and 2 bases, with 29 bases remaining between them. CDR3 nucleotide sequence: TGTGCCAGCAGATGGATGCGGGGTCAGGGATCGTTGAATGGCAATCAGCCCCAGCATTTT. Protein product: CASRWMRGQGSLNGNQPQHF.

This chain connects TRBV5-8 to TRBJ1-2; 7 bases are a match to TRBD1. The V segment lost 5 bases and the J segment 7 bases; nucleotides outside the gene matches: 8. The CDR3 extends over 13 amino acids. The germline gives CDR1 SGHTS, CDR2 YDEGEE. The CDR3 reads CASSNRQGGGYTF. CDR3 bases: TGTGCCAGCAGTAATCGACAGGGAGGTGGCTACACCTTC.

The gene calls are TRBV6-1 and TRBJ1-1, with D unclear. Trimming removed 4 bases at V and 3 bases at J, with 6 bases between. The CDR3 is 12 amino acids. CDR1 MNHNS and CDR2 SASEGT come from the germline V gene. The CDR3 DNA is TGTGCCAGCAGTGGAGTTCACACTGAAGCTTTCTTT. Encoded protein: CASSGVHTEAFF.

The rearrangement links TRBV15 to TRBJ2-2; 11 positions match TRBD2. The CDR3 is 17 amino acids. Per germline, CDR1 LNHNV and CDR2 YYDKDF (reference sequence). With V trimmed by 6 bases and J by 5 bases, 11 bases remained unmatched. CDR3 DNA: TGTGCCACCAGGGAATCTAGCGGGGGGTTTCGGACCGGGGAGCTGTTTTTT. This gives the protein CATRESSGGFRTGELFF.

The CDR3 nucleotides are TGTGCCTGGCCTCGATGCTCTGGAAACACCATATATTTT. Amino acid sequence: CAWPRCSGNTIYF. The chain couples TRBV30 to TRBJ1-3; no reliable D call. Germline V lookup: CDR1 GTSNPN, CDR2 SVGIG (reference sequence). V lost 5 bases and J 0 bases, leaving 8 bases between the germline ends. The CDR3 loop spans 13 amino acids.

The chain uses TRBV18 and TRBJ1-4; no clear D. The CDR3 length is 14 residues. V was trimmed by 3 bases and J by 6 bases, leaving 11 bases between them. The germline V gene has CDR1 KGHSH and CDR2 LQKENI. CDR3 nucleotides: TGTGCCAGCTCACCCTACTGGGGTGATGAAAAACTGTTTTTT. Its translation is CASSPYWGDEKLFF.

This clone was picked up one time. V is TRBV5-5 and J is TRBJ1-6; TRBD1 matches at 7 bases. There are 15 residues in the CDR3. The trim removed 3 bases at V and 7 bases at J, leaving 7 bases unmatched. The germline V gene encodes CDR1 SGHKS and CDR2 YYEKEE (reference sequence). The CDR3 sequence: CASSSNRGGNSPLHF. The CDR3 DNA is TGTGCCAGCAGCTCGAACAGGGGTGGCAATTCACCCCTCCACTTT.